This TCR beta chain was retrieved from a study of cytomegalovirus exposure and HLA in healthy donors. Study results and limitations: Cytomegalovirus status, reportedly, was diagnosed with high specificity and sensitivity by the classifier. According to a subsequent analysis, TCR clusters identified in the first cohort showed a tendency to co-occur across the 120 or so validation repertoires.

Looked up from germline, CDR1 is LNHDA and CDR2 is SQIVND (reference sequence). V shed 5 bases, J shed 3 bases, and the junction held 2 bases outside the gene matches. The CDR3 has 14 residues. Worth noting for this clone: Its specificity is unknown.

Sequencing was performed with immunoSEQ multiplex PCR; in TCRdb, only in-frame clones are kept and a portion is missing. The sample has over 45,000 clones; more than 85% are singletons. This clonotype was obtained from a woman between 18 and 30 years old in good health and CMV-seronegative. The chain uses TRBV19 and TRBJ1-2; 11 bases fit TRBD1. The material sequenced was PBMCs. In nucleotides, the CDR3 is TGTGCCAGTAGTCCGGGACAGGGGGACTATGGCTACACCTTC. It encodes CASSPGQGDYGYTF.